Below, one T cell receptor (beta chain) is given with its context. The specificity of this receptor is unknown. No per-base quality is available; no much larger clone lies one base away. Healthy HIV-negative adults with no recently reported acute infections or vaccinations were included as donors. Every donor was a Caucasian adult residing in Nashville, Tennessee, USA. Magnetic negative selection was used to enrich CD4+ T cells, after which naive cells were positively selected on CD45RA and the negative fraction became the memory subset. Blood was obtained by leukapheresis, after which PBMCs were separated by Ficoll-Histopaque density gradient centrifugation and cryopreserved in liquid nitrogen vapor phase. Analytical flow cytometry was used to check the purity and quantity of each magnetically sorted T cell population. Genomic DNA was isolated from each sorted fraction and quantified by UV absorbance on a Nanodrop 2000c.

TCR CDR3 regions were amplified from genomic DNA by multiplex PCR using the deep immunoSEQ assay. For each cell subset, the extracted genomic DNA was distributed evenly across all wells of several immunoSEQ 96-well plates, and each plate served as one replicate. For sorted subsets, 200 to 250 ng genomic DNA, equal to some 30,000 T cell genomes, was loaded into each replicate PCR. Purified libraries were quantified with a Qubit 3.0 fluorometer, sized on a Bioanalyzer 2100, and re-quantified with the KAPA Library Quantification kit. Every immunoSEQ 96-well plate was sequenced on a dedicated single-read 150-cycle Illumina NextSeq 550 flow cell. On the study's bioinformatics: Because only junctional sequences without quality scores were contained in the immunoSEQ output, filtering matching that applied to full-length reads could not be performed. To assign V/J genes and CDR3, sequences were annotated against IMGT germline references using PyIR, a Python wrapper for IgBLAST v1.9. Reads were removed for weak V/J assignments (E-value above 1e-6), missing CDR3, stop codons, out-of-frame junctions, or ambiguous translated residues. A V3J clonotype was defined by an identical inferred V gene, J gene, and CDR3 amino acid sequence. Percentage overlap between repertoires was computed as shared unique clonotypes divided by the size of the smaller repertoire. Richness of each repertoire was evaluated using RTK rarefaction, the Chao1 estimator, and Recon v2.1 estimates of unobserved clonotypes. For all TCRbeta clonotypes obtained by the gDNA method from a handful of donors, generation probabilities were computed with OLGA. The immuneACCESS repertoire file appears here via TCRdb, limited to in-frame rearrangements. These files lack a portion of the clones; in checked studies, under half of the deficit traces to unresolved V genes, and the cause of the others is not known. The V and J calls and the clone size are those of that table, but D and trimming were determined from the DNA. The sample yields 2,500,000 or so clones; around 94% were counted once. The leading ten clones occupy more than 0.12% of the sample.

The source of the sample is a study of shared clonotypes between healthy human individuals (dated by TCRdb to 2020 to 2021). Some background on the complete study: A couple of women and a few men aged 18 to 49 years were included in the cohort. Libraries were prepared and TCR repertoires were sequenced by different laboratories using diverse techniques, in order to increase sequencing depth and limit assay-specific biases. Per donor, leukapheresis produced somewhere between about 0.94 and 9.5 billion PBMCs. To estimate repertoire size and how much clonotype sharing occurs between individuals, the study deeply sequenced the blood TCR repertoires of about five healthy adults. For each donor, CD4 naive and CD4 memory were each run on three plates, CD8 naive on two plates, and CD8 memory on one plate. Beyond this particular receptor, the publication reports: Sampling was restricted to blood, and TCR repertoires in tissues likely differ from the TCR repertoires found in blood. Approximately 5% of naive CD4, 3.5% of naive CD8, about 2.1% of memory CD4, and roughly 0.4% of memory CD8 clonotypes were shared across several donors. Incomplete sequencing was indicated by rarefaction of sorted-subset datasets, despite the large sequencing depth. Estimated clonotype richness was generally larger for naive than for memory subsets. Pairwise subsampling led to the expectation that sequencing depth would affect the degree of clonotype sharing among donors. Compared with non-shared clonotypes, clonotypes shared by all four sorted-subset donors had higher generation probabilities. The small number of donors limited the genetic and exposure-history diversity represented.

The CDR3 measures 14 amino acids from cysteine to phenylalanine. CDR3 DNA is the only sequence kept; it has 42 bases, read in frame from the first base. Reading the germline V gene gives CDR1 SGHRS and CDR2 YFSETQ. The V end loses 0 bases and the J end loses 3 bases, and a stretch of 9 bases separates them. This TCR was sampled from a young man in good health. The chain uses TRBV5-1 and TRBJ2-5; no D gene is confidently identified. Sequenced sample: naive CD4+ T cells sorted from blood. The intended sense of this specimen's cell subset or site label: CD45RA+ positively selected. The CDR3 region has the sequence CASSLEGREETQYF. The bases read TGCGCCAGCAGCTTGGAGGGCCGTGAAGAGACCCAGTACTTC.